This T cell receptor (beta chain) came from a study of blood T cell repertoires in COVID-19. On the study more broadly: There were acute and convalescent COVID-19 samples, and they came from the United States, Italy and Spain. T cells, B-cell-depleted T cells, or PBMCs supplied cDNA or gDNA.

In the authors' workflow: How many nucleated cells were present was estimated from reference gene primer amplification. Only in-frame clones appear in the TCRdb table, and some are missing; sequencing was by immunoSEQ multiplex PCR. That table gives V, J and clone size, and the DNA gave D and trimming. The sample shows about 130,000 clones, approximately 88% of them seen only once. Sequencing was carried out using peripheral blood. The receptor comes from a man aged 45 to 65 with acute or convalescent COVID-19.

DNA of the CDR3: TGTGCCAGCAAGGACAGCAATTCACCCCTCCACTTT. Protein product: CASKDSNSPLHF. The chain is built from TRBV25-1 and TRBJ1-6; D is possibly TRBD1 (6 bases). The CDR3 contains 12 residues. Trimming stripped 7 bases from V and 7 bases from J, with 8 bases between. Looked up from germline, CDR1 is MGHDK and CDR2 is SYGVNS.